A single sample gave rise to the 9 T cell receptor beta chains below, sequenced in a study of radiotherapy plus CTLA-4 blockade in lung cancer. TCRdb keeps only in-frame clones here, not all; method: immunoSEQ multiplex PCR. The sample includes approximately 47,000 clones, 75% to 85% of them seen just once. The sequenced sample was peripheral blood, obtained from a patient treated with radiotherapy plus ipilimumab. The origin of the receptors is a human donor with non-small cell lung cancer who had stable disease on radiotherapy plus ipilimumab.

The chain recombines TRBV9 with TRBJ1-2, with TRBD1 as a possible D gene (5 bases). Deletions cut 4 bases from V and 5 bases from J, with 15 bases between. The CDR3 spans 14 residues. The germline V gene encodes CDR1 SGDLS and CDR2 YYNGEE. The CDR3 sequence is CASSLPPGDYGYTF. The DNA for the CDR3 is TGTGCCAGCAGCCTACCGCCGGGGGATTATGGCTACACCTTC.

The chain couples TRBV27 to TRBJ1-2; no clear D gene. V was clipped by 0 bases and J by 5 bases, with 7 bases between them. This CDR3 is 13 amino acids long. Looked up from germline, CDR1 is MNHEY and CDR2 is SMNVEV (reference sequence). In DNA, the CDR3 is TGTGCCAGCAGTTTATCCCGTCAGTATGGCTACACCTTC. Residues: CASSLSRQYGYTF.

V and J are TRBV11-2 and TRBJ2-7; TRBD2 is a possible D gene (7 bases). V was trimmed by 5 bases and J by 1 base, leaving 24 bases between them. CDR1 is SGHAT and CDR2 is FQNNGV in the germline V gene. The length of the CDR3 is 18 residues. The CDR3 DNA follows: TGTGCCAGCAGCACGATTAGGGGGGAGTGGCGGGAGTCCTACGAGCAGTACTTC. Translation gives CASSTIRGEWRESYEQYF.

V and J are TRBV7-9 and TRBJ2-1; unclear D gene. V was cut by 7 bases and J by 3 bases, with 4 bases left in between. In germline, CDR1 is SEHNR, CDR2 FQNEAQ (reference sequence). The CDR3 has 11 residues. The DNA for the CDR3 is TGTGCCAGCACCCTCTACAATGAGCAGTTCTTC. Translation gives CASTLYNEQFF.

The chain employs TRBV11-1 and TRBJ2-1; 7 positions match TRBD1. V lost 5 bases to trimming and J lost 5 bases; unmatched junction nucleotides: 9. Germline V gives CDR1 SGHAT, CDR2 FQDESV (reference sequence). This CDR3 has 15 amino acids. CDR3 sequence: CASSAKGAWDNEQFF. The CDR3 region has the DNA TGTGCCAGCAGCGCAAAGGGGGCATGGGACAATGAGCAGTTCTTC.

V is TRBV4-3 and J is TRBJ2-1, with D possibly being TRBD2 (6 bases). The germline V gene has CDR1 LGHNA and CDR2 YSLEER. The CDR3 is 17 amino acids. Trimming took 0 bases from V and 3 from J, leaving 15 bases between them. Written as DNA, the CDR3 is TGCGCCAGCAGCCAAGATTTTGCGCGGGAATTCTACAATGAGCAGTTCTTC. This translates into CASSQDFAREFYNEQFF.

This clone was recorded only once. This rearrangement joins TRBV28 to TRBJ2-7, with 7 bases lining up with TRBD2. Trimming took 3 bases from V and 3 from J; bases not matched to a gene: 14. In germline, CDR1 is MDHEN, CDR2 SYDVKM. The CDR3 is 17 amino acids. CDR3: CASSFPPAGSGVYEQYF. DNA of the CDR3: TGTGCCAGCAGTTTCCCCCCCGCCGGGAGCGGGGTCTACGAGCAGTACTTC.

The rearrangement uses TRBV7-8 and TRBJ2-1; 9 bases are shared with TRBD1. Germline trimming cut 4 bases from V and 7 bases from J; bases unmatched to any gene: 8. This CDR3 has 15 residues. The germline CDR1 and CDR2 sequences are SGHVS and FQNEAQ. CDR3 protein: CASSWPGQGKNEQFF. DNA of the CDR3: TGTGCCAGCAGCTGGCCGGGACAGGGAAAAAATGAGCAGTTCTTC.

To note about this clone: This sample also contains other DNA sequences that code for the same CDR3. The chain is built from TRBV18 and TRBJ2-7, with TRBD1 identical over 9 bases. The trim removed 3 bases at V and 3 bases at J, leaving 3 bases unmatched. The CDR3 runs 14 residues. In germline, CDR1 is KGHSH, CDR2 LQKENI. The CDR3 bases are TGTGCCAGCTCACCCGGACAGGGGCTCTACGAGCAGTACTTC. It is translated as CASSPGQGLYEQYF.